This TCR beta chain was documented in a study of blood T cell repertoires in COVID-19. Study-wide context: The United States, Italy and Spain supplied acute and convalescent COVID-19 samples.

The CDR3 has 14 amino acids. Per the germline V gene, CDR1 is GTSNPN and CDR2 is SVGIG (reference sequence). The V and J ends lost 2 bases and 5 bases respectively, with 16 bases between them. In the original workflow: From reference gene primer amplification, estimates of nucleated cell counts were derived. TCRdb's table, derived via immunoSEQ multiplex PCR, lists solely in-frame clones and lacks some. The V and J calls and the clone size are those of that table, but D and trimming were determined from the DNA. The sample holds some 140,000 clones; approximately 80% are singletons and the top ten take more than 7.5%.

The sequencing input was peripheral blood. The receptor was derived from an older woman with active or convalescent COVID-19. The gene calls are TRBV30 and TRBJ2-7, with a possible D match to TRBD2 (6 bases). The CDR3, as DNA: TGTGCCTGGAGTCGGGGGAGTTTTAGGAACGAGCAGTACTTC. This encodes CAWSRGSFRNEQYF.